The present TCR beta chain was sequenced within a study of immune characterization of retroperitoneal liposarcoma. This clonotype rates as medium-sized. TCRdb analysed the PCR reads with MiXCR anew, one entry per CDR3 protein. Of under 11,000 distinct CDR3 sequences in the sample, around 30% are singletons; the top ten hold approximately 8.5%. V was pared by 5 bases and J by 0 bases, with 8 bases between. The V gene's germline CDR1 is SEHNR and CDR2 FQNEAQ (reference sequence). The CDR3 covers 14 residues. The receptor comes from a male donor with retroperitoneal liposarcoma. What was sequenced was tumor tissue. V gene TRBV7-9 combines with J gene TRBJ1-5; D is unclear. The CDR3 region has the DNA TGTGCCAGCAGCCCTGCCTATAGCAATCAGCCCCAGCATTTT. As protein: CASSPAYSNQPQHF.